These 29 T cell receptor beta chains came from one sample sequenced in a study of T cells expressing NK-cell markers. Using the 5' RACE reads, TCRdb records one entry per CDR3 protein without DNA. The repertoire shows roughly 430,000 distinct CDR3 sequences; the top ten hold 7.3%. Material for sequencing was blood T cells: a sorted CD56 or NKG2C T cell subset, CD4+ or CD8+ T cells, or bulk PBMC T cells (not recorded which). These receptors came from a woman aged 18 to 75 in good health.

The CDR3 reads CAWRGKGMETQYF. The chain has TRBV30 and TRBJ2-5; TCRdb designates TRBD1, a call that cannot be tested without DNA. Germline CDR1 is GTSNPN and CDR2 is SVGIG (reference sequence). The CDR3 totals 13 residues. Full variable domain (remainder filled in from reference TRBV30 and TRBJ2-5): SQTIHQWPATLVQPVGSPLSLECTVEGTSNPNLYWYRQAAGRGLQLLFYSVGIGQISSEVPQNLSASRPQDRQFILSSKKLLLSDSGFYLCAWRGKGMETQYFGPGTRLLVL.

The rearrangement joins TRBV6-1 to TRBJ2-3; TCRdb calls TRBD1, which cannot be checked without DNA. Germline loops: CDR1 MNHNS, CDR2 SASEGT. The CDR3 is 16 residues long. The CDR3 sequence is CASTRTGGQGTDTQYF.

The chain employs TRBV6-2 or TRBV6-3 and TRBJ2-5; the D gene TCRdb calls, TRBD2, cannot be checked with no DNA. Germline CDR1 MNHEY, CDR2 SVGEGT. CDR3 length: 11 residues. CDR3 sequence: CASTSGETQYF.

J is TRBJ2-1 and V is TRBV7-3; TCRdb designates TRBD2, a call that cannot be tested without DNA. Germline V gene data show CDR1 as SGHTA and CDR2 as FQGTGA. The CDR3 has 17 residues. The CDR3 protein is CASSPRLVDGSYNEQFF.

The genes are TRBV9 and TRBJ2-3; TCRdb indicates TRBD1, and absent DNA this call remains unverified. Germline values: CDR1 SGDLS, CDR2 YYNGEE. The CDR3 runs to 14 residues. CDR3 sequence reads: CASSVVAGGDTQYF.

V and J are TRBV5-1 and TRBJ2-2. Looked up from germline, CDR1 is SGHRS and CDR2 is YFSETQ. The CDR3 length is 11 residues. CDR3 sequence: CASTATGELFF.

V and J are TRBV20-1 and TRBJ2-2; lacking DNA, the TRBD1 call made by TCRdb goes unchecked. Germline CDR1 DFQATT, CDR2 SNEGSKA (reference sequence). The CDR3 length is 14 residues. The CDR3 is CSARGGGTGGELFF.

The gene calls are TRBV29-1 and TRBJ2-3. The CDR3 is 11 amino acids. Germline assignment: CDR1 SQVTM and CDR2 ANQGSEA. This CDR3 reads CSPQQTDTQYF.

The chain is built from TRBV3-1 and TRBJ2-7; TCRdb's D gene call, TRBD1, goes unchecked for lack of DNA. The CDR3 spans 14 residues. Germline V gene lookup returns CDR1 LGHDT and CDR2 YNNKEL (reference sequence). CDR3 protein: CASSPPAGSYEQYF.

V usage is TRBV15 and J usage is TRBJ2-2; TCRdb designates TRBD2, a call that cannot be tested without DNA. Germline values: CDR1 LNHNV, CDR2 YYDKDF (reference sequence). The CDR3 extends over 14 amino acids. The CDR3 is CATSTAGDVGELFF.

The CDR3 region is CASRDRGQIYGYTF. This chain joins TRBV27 and TRBJ1-2; TCRdb gives TRBD1 as the D gene, but with no DNA this cannot be confirmed. This CDR3 is 14 amino acids long. CDR1 and CDR2 from the germline V gene are MNHEY and SMNVEV (reference sequence).

The V call is TRBV6-1, the J call TRBJ2-1; TCRdb gives TRBD1 as the D gene, but with no DNA this cannot be confirmed. The CDR3 loop spans 15 amino acids. Germline-derived CDR1 and CDR2 are MNHNS and SASEGT. The CDR3 region is CASSPPGTGWKEQFF.

The chain has TRBV7-7 and TRBJ2-5. The CDR3 consists of 13 residues. Germline V gives CDR1 SSHAT, CDR2 FNYEAQ (reference sequence). This CDR3 is CASSLVLKETQYF.

This chain uses TRBV10-3 with TRBJ2-3; TCRdb's D gene call, TRBD2, goes unchecked for lack of DNA. From germline, CDR1 is ENHRY and CDR2 SYGVKD. CDR3 length equals 16 residues. The CDR3 reads CAISEGIAGATDTQYF.

The chain recombines TRBV20-1 with TRBJ1-5. CDR3 size: 13 residues. From germline, CDR1 is DFQATT and CDR2 SNEGSKA (reference sequence). This chain's CDR3 is CSASTASDQPQHF.

This CDR3 reads CSARQKGTAAGELFF. J is TRBJ2-2 and V is TRBV20-1; there is no DNA to check the TCRdb D call of TRBD1. The V gene's germline CDR1 is DFQATT and CDR2 SNEGSKA (reference sequence). The CDR3 sequence is 15 residues long.

The gene calls are TRBV28 and TRBJ1-2; TCRdb calls TRBD1, which cannot be checked without DNA. This CDR3 has 13 residues. The germline V gene encodes CDR1 MDHEN and CDR2 SYDVKM. CDR3 sequence reads: CASSSSPGGGYTF.

The V and J genes are TRBV7-9 and TRBJ1-4; TCRdb proposes TRBD1, but this gene call is untestable without DNA. Germline V gene data show CDR1 as SEHNR and CDR2 as FQNEAQ (reference sequence). The CDR3 is 13 amino acids. Here the CDR3 reads CASSHAPQGELFF.

The chain recombines TRBV11-2 with TRBJ2-3; TCRdb's D call, TRBD1, is unchecked because there is no DNA. CDR1 and CDR2 (germline): SGHAT, FQNNGV. The CDR3 contains 13 residues. The CDR3 sequence is CASKGGETDTQYF.

The chain joins TRBV20-1 to TRBJ2-1; TCRdb gives TRBD1 as the D gene, but with no DNA this cannot be confirmed. Germline CDR1 and CDR2: DFQATT and SNEGSKA (reference sequence). The CDR3 loop spans 12 amino acids. Here the CDR3 reads CSAWTGHGEQFF.

The genes are TRBV4-3 and TRBJ2-1; TCRdb gives TRBD2 as the D gene, but with no DNA this cannot be confirmed. The germline V gene has CDR1 LGHNA and CDR2 YSLEER. This CDR3 has 15 residues. The CDR3 loop is CASSQIREAYNEQFF.

The J gene is TRBJ2-1, the V gene TRBV20-1; absent DNA, TCRdb's TRBD2 call cannot be checked. The CDR3 has 18 amino acids. Germline V CDR1 and CDR2: DFQATT, SNEGSKA (reference sequence). CDR3 region: CSARAVAGGLRSYNEQFF.

This rearrangement joins TRBV20-1 to TRBJ2-7; absent DNA, TCRdb's TRBD1 call cannot be checked. The CDR3 runs 15 residues. Germline V CDR1 and CDR2: DFQATT, SNEGSKA (reference sequence). The CDR3 loop reads CSASPGQGGNYEQYF.

This sequence joins TRBV6-1 and TRBJ2-2; TCRdb returns TRBD1, unconfirmable since there is no DNA. Germline assignment: CDR1 MNHNS and CDR2 SASEGT. The CDR3 consists of 16 residues. The CDR3 spells CASTPSVSANTGELFF.

V gene TRBV5-1 combines with J gene TRBJ2-3; TCRdb gives TRBD1 as the D gene, but with no DNA this cannot be confirmed. The CDR3 sequence is 15 residues long. Germline CDR1 and CDR2: SGHRS and YFSETQ. CDR3 in amino acids: CASSFRGGSTDTQYF.

The V gene is TRBV12-3 or TRBV12-4, the J gene TRBJ2-1; with no DNA, the TCRdb D assignment of TRBD1 cannot be verified. This CDR3 has 13 amino acids. This chain's CDR3 is CASGGVNYNERFF.

The genes are TRBV5-5 and TRBJ2-7; TCRdb calls TRBD1, which cannot be checked without DNA. CDR1 is SGHKS and CDR2 is YYEKEE in the germline V gene (reference sequence). This CDR3 comprises 14 residues. This CDR3 is CASSLGTGHYEQYF. Complete variable domain (other parts from reference TRBV5-5 and TRBJ2-7): DAGVTQSPTHLIKTRGQQVTLRCSPISGHKSVSWYQQVLGQGPQFIFQYYEKEERGRGNFPDRFSARQFPNYSSELNVNALLLGDSALYLCASSLGTGHYEQYFGPGTRLTVT.

The genes are TRBV5-1 and TRBJ1-1; no DNA is available, so the TRBD1 call from TCRdb remains unchecked. The germline V gene has CDR1 SGHRS and CDR2 YFSETQ. This CDR3 is built from 16 residues. The CDR3 protein is CASSLSLGGTNTEAFF. Full variable domain (remainder filled in from reference TRBV5-1 and TRBJ1-1): KAGVTQTPRYLIKTRGQQVTLSCSPISGHRSVSWYQQTPGQGLQFLFEYFSETQRNKGNFPGRFSGRQFSNSRSEMNVSTLELGDSALYLCASSLSLGGTNTEAFFGQGTRLTVV.

The gene calls are TRBV12-3 or TRBV12-4 and TRBJ2-3; TCRdb returns TRBD2, unconfirmable since there is no DNA. The CDR3 consists of 15 residues. This chain's CDR3 is CASSLLAGLTDTQYF.